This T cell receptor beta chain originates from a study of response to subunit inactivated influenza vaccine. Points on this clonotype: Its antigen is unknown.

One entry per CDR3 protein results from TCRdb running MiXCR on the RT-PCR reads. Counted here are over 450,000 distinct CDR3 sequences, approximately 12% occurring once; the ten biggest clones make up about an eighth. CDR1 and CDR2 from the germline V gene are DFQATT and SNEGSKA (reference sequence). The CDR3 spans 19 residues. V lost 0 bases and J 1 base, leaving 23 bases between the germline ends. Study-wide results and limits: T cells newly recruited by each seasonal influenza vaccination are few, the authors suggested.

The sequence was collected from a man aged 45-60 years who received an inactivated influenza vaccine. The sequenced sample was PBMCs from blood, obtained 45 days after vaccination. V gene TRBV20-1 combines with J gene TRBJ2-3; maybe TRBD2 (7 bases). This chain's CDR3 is CSARDLVARGGAGTDTQYF. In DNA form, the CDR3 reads TGCAGTGCTAGAGATTTGGTGGCTCGTGGGGGGGCTGGCACAGATACGCAGTATTTT.